The text below deals with one T cell receptor (beta chain). Its antigen is still unknown. The time point is: blood 2 weeks post-SBRT. Stated treatment: 15 Gy SBRT to primary tumor, nephrectomy 4 weeks later. Here immunoSEQ multiplex PCR was the method, and the copy in TCRdb shows in-frame clones only, minus some. The sample holds some 120,000 clones, around 81% seen once. This entry comes from a study of radiation and T cells in renal cell carcinoma. Study outcomes and limitations: From baseline, blood top tumor clonotypes peaked at 2 weeks post-radiation.

CDR1 and CDR2 (germline): SGHNT, YYREEE (reference sequence). The CDR3 runs to 15 residues. Trimming removed 3 bases from V and 0 bases from J, with 12 bases in between. The sequence was collected from a man aged 50-59 years with renal cell carcinoma. The source material was blood, sampled from a patient whose treatment included radiotherapy and nephrectomy. This chain links TRBV5-4 with TRBJ1-1; no clear D. The CDR3 bases are TGTGCCAGCAGCTCGAGGACCGACATGAACACTGAAGCTTTCTTT. It yields the protein CASSSRTDMNTEAFF.